The rows below give T cell receptor beta chains drawn from one sample of a study of T-cell memory formation after mild COVID-19. TCRdb re-called the 5' RACE reads with MiXCR, one entry per CDR3 protein. The table has around 510,000 distinct CDR3 sequences, 20% to 25% seen once; the top ten hold approximately 8%. Specimen: PBMCs or a T cell subset sorted from them (not recorded which). These TCRs come from an adult woman who had mild COVID-19 (a few samples of this study predate the infection). Cell type and time point are not known. Each CDR3 is given with its conserved first and last residue. Fields, in order: clone size, J gene, V gene, D gene, CDR3 protein, CDR3 DNA. The D gene is left open where the match is weak. Size tells how often a clone was seen (once, few, many) or the class of an expanded clone, and some rows leave it out.

. TRBJ2-3 TRBV27 . CASSFLGGPEPTDTQYF TGTGCCAGCAGTTTCCTCGGGGGGCCGGAACCCACAGATACGCAGTATTTT
. TRBJ2-7 TRBV20-1 . CSTRGASYEQYF TGCAGTACCCGGGGGGCCTCCTACGAGCAGTACTTC
. TRBJ2-7 TRBV4-2 TRBD2 CASSQDEVAGGKEYF TGTGCCAGCAGCCAAGATGAGGTAGCGGGAGGGAAGGAGTACTTC
. TRBJ2-4 TRBV11-2 . CASSLVAGLEPLAKNIQYF TGTGCCAGCAGCTTAGTGGCAGGCCTTGAACCTCTAGCCAAAAACATTCAGTACTTC
. TRBJ1-6 TRBV19 . CASRGQTNSPLHF TGTGCCAGTCGAGGACAGACCAATTCACCCCTCCACTTT
few TRBJ1-5 TRBV15 TRBD1 CATSRGQGQGDQPQHF TGTGCCACCAGCAGAGGACAAGGACAGGGAGATCAGCCCCAGCATTTT
few TRBJ1-1 TRBV6-2/TRBV6-3 . CASSQPGRARTEAFF TGTGCCAGCAGTCAACCGGGGAGGGCACGCACTGAAGCTTTCTTT
. TRBJ2-3 TRBV7-6 . CASSPTRASGDTQYF TGTGCCAGCAGTCCCACTAGGGCCTCAGGAGATACGCAGTATTTT
few TRBJ2-1 TRBV27 TRBD2 CASSRVAGVRNEQFF TGTGCCAGCAGCCGTGTAGCGGGAGTGAGGAATGAGCAGTTCTTC
. TRBJ2-7 TRBV7-9 TRBD1 CAAGGGSTYEQYF TGTGCCGCAGGGGGCGGCTCGACCTACGAGCAGTACTTC
once TRBJ2-2 TRBV24-1 . CATSGPPNQAGELFF TGTGCCACCAGTGGCCCTCCTAACCAGGCCGGGGAGCTGTTTTTT
. TRBJ1-3 TRBV20-1 . CSASAPRGPSGNTIYF TGCAGTGCTAGTGCCCCCAGGGGCCCAAGTGGAAACACCATATATTTT
few TRBJ1-2 TRBV18 TRBD1 CASSPSGTGDLNYGYTF TGTGCCAGCTCACCATCCGGGACAGGGGATCTCAACTATGGCTACACCTTC
. TRBJ2-5 TRBV29-1 . CSADTWGETQYF TGCAGCGCTGATACGTGGGGGGAGACCCAGTACTTC
. TRBJ1-1 TRBV12-3/TRBV12-4 . CASRNRDGNTEAFF TGTGCCAGCAGAAACCGGGACGGGAACACTGAAGCTTTCTTT
few TRBJ2-7 TRBV7-9 TRBD2 CASSSPAGGYEQYF TGTGCCAGCAGCTCGCCGGCGGGGGGCTACGAGCAGTACTTC
. TRBJ1-1 TRBV19 . CASRMLGPSTAFF TGTGCCAGTAGGATGCTCGGACCCAGCACAGCTTTCTTT
few TRBJ2-1 TRBV7-9 . CASSTARNEQFF TGTGCCAGCAGCACTGCTAGGAATGAGCAGTTCTTC
. TRBJ1-2 TRBV7-8 TRBD1 CASSLSAQIQGAYGYTF TGTGCCAGCAGCTTATCGGCCCAAATCCAGGGGGCCTATGGCTACACCTTC
. TRBJ1-5 TRBV20-1 TRBD1 CSARDSRPDYSNQPQHF TGCAGTGCTCGGGACAGCAGGCCCGACTATAGCAATCAGCCCCAGCATTTT
few TRBJ2-1 TRBV18 TRBD2 CASSPPMGGAYNEQFF TGTGCCAGCTCACCACCGATGGGGGGGGCCTACAATGAGCAGTTCTTC
. TRBJ2-1 TRBV5-1 . CASSLEVPRNEQFF TGCGCCAGCAGCTTGGAGGTACCCCGAAATGAGCAGTTCTTC
. TRBJ2-3 TRBV9 . CASSATHHLPPSTDTQYF TGTGCCAGCAGCGCTACCCACCACCTCCCCCCTAGCACAGATACGCAGTATTTT